Sequencing of this T cell receptor (beta chain) was carried out in a study of vaccination effects on CD4 cells after COVID-19. Study outcomes and limitations: Late after vaccination, infection- and vaccine-induced clones showed marked clonal contraction.

For this clone: Its antigen is still unknown.

Data came from immunoSEQ multiplex PCR; TCRdb stores just in-frame clones and leaves some out. The sample lists approximately 44,000 clones; over 75% were seen once. V dropped 2 bases and J dropped 0 bases, with 16 bases sitting between them. Germline V lookup: CDR1 KGHSH, CDR2 LQKENI. This CDR3 is built from 17 residues. ViraFEST used viral peptide pools to expand antigen-specific CD4+ T cells before sequencing. The culture ran for around ten days before CD4+ T cells were isolated. The study found no prior SARS-CoV-2 infection in the vaccine recipients, who tested negative for nucleocapsid antibodies. The authors exchanged half the medium for IL-2 medium on days 3 and 7.

The receptor was derived from a human donor who received a COVID-19 vaccine. The chain combines TRBV18 with TRBJ1-1; D may be TRBD1 (6 bases). The specimen comprised CD4+ T cells from PBMCs cultured with HCoV-NL63 spike peptides, sampled before COVID-19 vaccination. CDR3 amino acids: CASSPRQGPGLNTEAFF. CDR3 nucleotides: TGTGCCAGCTCACCAAGGCAGGGGCCCGGACTGAACACTGAAGCTTTCTTT.